The source of this T cell receptor (beta chain) is a study of STAT3 mutations in large granular lymphocyte leukemia. Findings and caveats of the study: In T-cell large granular lymphocyte leukemia, about half of patients showed multiple immunodominant subclonotypes. TCR clonotype switching after therapy occurred in about 30% of the 18 patients. In some patients, a small highly pathogenic clone possibly went undetected.

V was trimmed by 2 bases and J by 4 bases, leaving 11 bases between them. The germline gives CDR1 SEHNR, CDR2 FQNEAQ (reference sequence). The length of the CDR3 is 14 residues. The repertoire was sequenced with immunoSEQ multiplex PCR; TCRdb's copy has only in-frame clones and lacks some. The table shows approximately 42,000 clones, with around 80% occurring only once. As regards this clone: Antigen specificity is unknown.

The sequence derives from a human donor with T large granular lymphocyte leukemia. Some clones in this sample may be carry-over from other donors' samples. The specimen sequenced was PBMCs. The V and J genes are TRBV7-9 and TRBJ1-2; D is ambiguous. CDR3 loop: CASSLHRDRYGYTF. As DNA, the CDR3 is TGTGCCAGCAGCTTACATCGGGATCGCTATGGCTACACCTTC.